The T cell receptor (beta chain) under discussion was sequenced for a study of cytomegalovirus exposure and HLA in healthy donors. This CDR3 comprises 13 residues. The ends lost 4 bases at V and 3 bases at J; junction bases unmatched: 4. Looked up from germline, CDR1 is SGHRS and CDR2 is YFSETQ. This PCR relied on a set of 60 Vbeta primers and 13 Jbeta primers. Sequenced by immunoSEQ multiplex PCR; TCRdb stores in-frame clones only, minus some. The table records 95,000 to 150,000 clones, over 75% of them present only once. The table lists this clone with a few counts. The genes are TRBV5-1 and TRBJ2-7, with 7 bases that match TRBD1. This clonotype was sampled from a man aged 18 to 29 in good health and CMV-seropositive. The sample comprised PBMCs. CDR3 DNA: TGCGCCAGCAGCATCGGACAGGACTACGAGCAGTACTTC. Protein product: CASSIGQDYEQYF. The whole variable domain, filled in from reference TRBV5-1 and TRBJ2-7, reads KAGVTQTPRYLIKTRGQQVTLSCSPISGHRSVSWYQQTPGQGLQFLFEYFSETQRNKGNFPGRFSGRQFSNSRSEMNVSTLELGDSALYLCASSIGQDYEQYFGPGTRLTVT.